The 22 T cell receptor beta chains below come from one sample, sequenced in a study of PD-1 and CTLA-4 blockade in melanoma. Only in-frame clones appear in the TCRdb table, and some are missing; sequencing was by immunoSEQ multiplex PCR. The table has about 32,000 clones, approximately 90% seen once. This specimen was CD8+ T cells from peripheral blood, taken from a patient given anti-PD-1 treatment. These receptors were taken from a human donor with melanoma.

This chain joins TRBV28 and TRBJ1-3, with 7 bases matching TRBD1. The trim removed 6 bases at V and 0 bases at J, leaving 11 bases unmatched. CDR1 is MDHEN, CDR2 SYDVKM, per germline. There are 17 residues in the CDR3. DNA of the CDR3: TGTGCCAGCAGCCTACCGACAGGGAGCACCTCTGGAAACACCATATATTTT. Protein: CASSLPTGSTSGNTIYF. The full variable domain, its missing parts supplied by reference TRBV28 and TRBJ1-3, is DVKVTQSSRYLVKRTGEKVFLECVQDMDHENMFWYRQDPGLGLRLIYFSYDVKMKEKGDIPEGYSVSREKKERFSLILESASTNQTSMYLCASSLPTGSTSGNTIYFGEGSWLTVV.

The chain joins TRBV5-1 to TRBJ2-5; D is uncertain. V lost 3 bases to trimming and J lost 2 bases, with 8 bases between them. The CDR3 loop spans 13 amino acids. CDR1 SGHRS and CDR2 YFSETQ come from the germline V gene. This CDR3 reads CASSSVPQETQYF. The CDR3 DNA follows: TGCGCCAGCAGCTCGGTACCTCAAGAGACCCAGTACTTC.

The chain employs TRBV24-1 and TRBJ2-1; D is unclear. CDR3 length: 13 amino acids. The V end was cut by 5 bases, the J end by 2 bases, with 6 bases between. From germline, CDR1 is KGHDR and CDR2 SFDVKD. The CDR3 region has the DNA TGTGCCACCAGTGGCGAGACCTACAATGAGCAGTTCTTC. It specifies CATSGETYNEQFF.

The chain carries TRBV5-1 and TRBJ2-1, with a possible D match to TRBD1 (6 bases). Germline lookup yields CDR1 SGHRS and CDR2 YFSETQ. V was shortened by 2 bases and J by 7 bases, with 13 bases between the two germline ends. There are 14 residues in the CDR3. CDR3 sequence: CASSFRDTGNEQFF. For the CDR3, the DNA is TGCGCCAGCAGCTTCCGGGACACAGGAAATGAGCAGTTCTTC.

The chain recombines TRBV19 with TRBJ1-5; 7 bases align to TRBD1. Unmatched junction bases numbered 5, after V lost 0 bases and J lost 0 bases. The CDR3 runs 17 residues. CDR1 and CDR2 from the germline V gene are LNHDA and SQIVND (reference sequence). The CDR3 loop reads CASSIEGTVYSNQPQHF. For the CDR3, the DNA is TGTGCCAGTAGTATAGAAGGGACAGTTTATAGCAATCAGCCCCAGCATTTT.

The J gene is TRBJ2-7, the V gene TRBV5-1; D unclear. V lost 3 bases to trimming and J lost 3 bases, with 4 bases between them. This CDR3 spans 11 amino acids. Germline V gene data show CDR1 as SGHRS and CDR2 as YFSETQ. The CDR3 DNA reads TGCGCCAGCAGCTCCGACTACGAGCAGTACTTC. This translates into CASSSDYEQYF. Together with reference TRBV5-1 and TRBJ2-7, the CDR3 gives the full variable domain: KAGVTQTPRYLIKTRGQQVTLSCSPISGHRSVSWYQQTPGQGLQFLFEYFSETQRNKGNFPGRFSGRQFSNSRSEMNVSTLELGDSALYLCASSSDYEQYFGPGTRLTVT.

J is TRBJ2-7 and V is TRBV4-3; D possibly matches TRBD1 or TRBD2 (5 bases each). The V and J ends lost 1 base and 3 bases respectively, with 13 bases between them. CDR3 length equals 15 residues. Germline CDR1 and CDR2: LGHNA and YSLEER. The CDR3 sequence is CASSQAQGGGYEQYF. The DNA of the CDR3 is TGCGCCAGCAGCCAAGCCCAGGGTGGGGGCTACGAGCAGTACTTC.

The V call is TRBV28, the J call TRBJ2-1, with D tentatively TRBD1 (5 bases). Germline V lookup: CDR1 MDHEN, CDR2 SYDVKM. V was trimmed by 2 bases and J by 0 bases, leaving 23 bases between them. The CDR3 consists of 20 residues. The CDR3 spells CASSLGYGREPASSYNEQFF. The CDR3, as DNA: TGTGCCAGCAGTTTAGGGTACGGCAGGGAACCCGCCAGCTCCTACAATGAGCAGTTCTTC.

V gene TRBV2 combines with J gene TRBJ1-2, with D unresolved. V lost 3 bases, J lost 1 base, and 15 bases lay in between. The germline V gene encodes CDR1 SNHLY and CDR2 FYNNEI. This CDR3 spans 16 amino acids. The CDR3, as DNA: TGTGCCAGCAGTGATACAGACCCCACTCTTAACTATGGCTACACCTTC. Translation gives CASSDTDPTLNYGYTF.

The rearrangement uses TRBV3-1 (or the pseudogene TRBV3-2) and TRBJ1-4, with D tentatively TRBD1 (6 bases). Trimming removed 3 bases from V and 7 bases from J, with 15 bases in between. This CDR3 has 15 amino acids. Germline lookup yields CDR1 LGHDT and CDR2 YNNKEL (reference sequence). The CDR3 protein is CASSQGTTRSEKLFF. The CDR3 DNA reads as TGTGCCAGCAGCCAGGGGACAACAAGGAGTGAAAAACTGTTTTTT.

The rearrangement links TRBV19 to TRBJ1-1, with TRBD1 identical over 7 bases. The junction had 9 bases not matched to a gene; V was cut back by 2 bases and J by 3 bases. The CDR3 is 16 residues long. CDR1 LNHDA and CDR2 SQIVND come from the germline V gene (reference sequence). As DNA, the CDR3 is TGTGCCAGTAGTATACCTCCCGACAGGGAGGACACTGAAGCTTTCTTT. Amino acids: CASSIPPDREDTEAFF.

The chain carries TRBV7-3 and TRBJ2-2; 11 bases line up with TRBD2. The CDR3 length is 15 residues. With 4 bases clipped from V and 7 bases from J, the junction kept 5 bases outside the gene matches. Germline V lookup: CDR1 SGHTA, CDR2 FQGTGA. CDR3 DNA sequence: TGTGCCAGCAGCTCGCCCGGGACTAGCGGCGGGGAGCTGTTTTTT. This sequence encodes CASSSPGTSGGELFF.

The chain joins TRBV24-1 to TRBJ2-1; 9 nucleotides line up with TRBD1. V lost 3 bases to trimming and J lost 8 bases; unmatched junction nucleotides: 10. This CDR3 has 16 residues. Germline values: CDR1 KGHDR, CDR2 SFDVKD. CDR3 sequence reads: CATSDRQGVKAYEQFF. The DNA for the CDR3 is TGTGCCACCAGTGATCGACAGGGGGTGAAGGCCTATGAGCAGTTCTTC.

V usage is TRBV24-1 and J usage is TRBJ2-5; 9 nucleotides line up with TRBD1. V was clipped by 5 bases and J by 5 bases; unmatched bases: 8. CDR3 size: 15 residues. Germline V CDR1 and CDR2: KGHDR, SFDVKD. The CDR3 reads CATSVGTGMGETQYF. The CDR3 coding sequence is TGTGCCACCAGTGTCGGGACAGGGATGGGGGAGACCCAGTACTTC.

The CDR3 region has the DNA TGTGCCAGCAGCTCCCCTGGACTAGCGGGGTCGGGTGAGCAGTACTTC. Translating it yields CASSSPGLAGSGEQYF. The V gene is TRBV11-2, the J gene TRBJ2-7, with TRBD2 identical over 12 bases. This CDR3 spans 16 amino acids. The ends lost 4 bases at V and 7 bases at J; junction bases unmatched: 11. From germline, CDR1 is SGHAT and CDR2 FQNNGV.

This sequence joins TRBV28 and TRBJ1-3, with TRBD1 identical over 10 bases. Germline lookup yields CDR1 MDHEN and CDR2 SYDVKM. V trimming: 4 bases; J trimming: 4 bases; junction bases outside the gene matches: 4. The CDR3 is made up of 15 amino acids. CDR3 in DNA: TGTGCCAGCAGTTCGTGGGACAGGGGAGGAAACACCATATATTTT. Protein sequence: CASSSWDRGGNTIYF.

This chain joins TRBV13 and TRBJ2-7; D not resolved. The CDR3 consists of 12 residues. Germline values: CDR1 PRHDT, CDR2 FYEKMQ (reference sequence). V lost 5 bases and J 5 bases, leaving 10 bases between the germline ends. The CDR3 nucleotides read TGTGCCAGCAGCACCCTCGGGCACGAGCAGTACTTC. Protein: CASSTLGHEQYF.

The chain couples TRBV28 to TRBJ1-2; TRBD1 aligns across 10 bases. The V segment lost 6 bases and the J segment 4 bases; nucleotides outside the gene matches: 2. The germline V gene encodes CDR1 MDHEN and CDR2 SYDVKM. The CDR3 totals 13 residues. Written as DNA, the CDR3 is TGTGCCAGCAGCGGACAGGGGGGCTATGGCTACACCTTC. It translates to CASSGQGGYGYTF.

This rearrangement joins TRBV29-1 to TRBJ2-5; 10 bases match TRBD2. The germline gives CDR1 SQVTM, CDR2 ANQGSEA. The CDR3 contains 15 residues. V shed 4 bases, J shed 4 bases, and the junction held 9 bases outside the gene matches. The CDR3 sequence is CSVGGLAGASETQYF. The CDR3 nucleotides read TGCAGCGTTGGGGGCCTAGCGGGGGCGTCAGAGACCCAGTACTTC.

The V and J genes are TRBV18 and TRBJ2-7; D perhaps matches TRBD2 (6 bases). V was pared by 3 bases and J by 0 bases, with 15 bases between. The germline V gene encodes CDR1 KGHSH and CDR2 LQKENI. The CDR3 runs to 16 residues. CDR3 sequence: CASSPRGTVSSYEQYF. Here the CDR3 DNA reads TGTGCCAGCTCACCTCGGGGGACGGTGAGCTCCTACGAGCAGTACTTC. Based on the CDR3 plus reference TRBV18 and TRBJ2-7, the full variable domain is NAGVMQNPRHLVRRRGQEARLRCSPMKGHSHVYWYRQLPEEGLKFMVYLQKENIIDESGMPKERFSAEFPKEGPSILRIQQVVRGDSAAYFCASSPRGTVSSYEQYFGPGTRLTVT.

This clone was seen a handful of times. V is TRBV10-1 and J is TRBJ1-6; 7 nucleotides align to TRBD1. This CDR3 has 14 residues. The V segment lost 7 bases and the J segment 4 bases; nucleotides outside the gene matches: 4. CDR1 is WNHNN, CDR2 SYGVQD, per germline (reference sequence). Written as DNA, the CDR3 is TGCGCCAGCACTAAACAGGGGTATAATTCACCCCTCCACTTT. This gives the protein CASTKQGYNSPLHF.

The chain uses TRBV5-1 and TRBJ1-1; D remains ambiguous. V lost 3 bases, J lost 1 base, and 10 bases lay in between. The CDR3 totals 14 residues. Looked up from germline, CDR1 is SGHRS and CDR2 is YFSETQ. This CDR3 reads CASSSQQANTEAFF. DNA of the CDR3: TGCGCCAGCAGCTCCCAGCAGGCGAACACTGAAGCTTTCTTT.